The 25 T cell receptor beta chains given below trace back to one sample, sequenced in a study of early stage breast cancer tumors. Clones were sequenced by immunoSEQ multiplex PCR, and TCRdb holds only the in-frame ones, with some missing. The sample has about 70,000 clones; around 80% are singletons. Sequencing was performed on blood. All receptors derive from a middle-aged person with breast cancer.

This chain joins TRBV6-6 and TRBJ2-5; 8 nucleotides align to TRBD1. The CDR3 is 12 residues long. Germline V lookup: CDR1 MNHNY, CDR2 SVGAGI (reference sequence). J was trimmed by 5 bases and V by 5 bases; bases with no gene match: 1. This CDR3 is CASSRTGETQYF. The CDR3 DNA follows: TGTGCCAGCAGTAGGACAGGGGAGACCCAGTACTTC.

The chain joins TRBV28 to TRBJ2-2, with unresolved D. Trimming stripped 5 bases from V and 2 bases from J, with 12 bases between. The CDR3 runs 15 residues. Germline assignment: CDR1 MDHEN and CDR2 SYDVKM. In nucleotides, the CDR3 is TGTGCCAGCAGTGGCGTCGACTTCAACACCGGGGAGCTGTTTTTT. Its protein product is CASSGVDFNTGELFF.

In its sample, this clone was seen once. DNA for the CDR3: TGTGCCAGCAGCAAAATGTTCTTGAGGAGGCGGGTAGGACGGGAGCACGGGGAGCAGTACTTC. It specifies CASSKMFLRRRVGREHGEQYF. J is TRBJ2-7 and V is TRBV28; a possible D gene is TRBD2 (6 bases). V lost 6 bases and J 7 bases, leaving 40 bases between the germline ends. The CDR3 is made up of 21 amino acids. The germline V gene has CDR1 MDHEN and CDR2 SYDVKM.

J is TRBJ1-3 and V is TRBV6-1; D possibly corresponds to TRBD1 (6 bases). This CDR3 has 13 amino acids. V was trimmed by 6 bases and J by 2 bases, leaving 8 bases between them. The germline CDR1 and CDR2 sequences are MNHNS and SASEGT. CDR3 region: CASRQGTGNTIYF. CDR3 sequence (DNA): TGTGCCAGCAGACAGGGTACTGGAAACACCATATATTTT.

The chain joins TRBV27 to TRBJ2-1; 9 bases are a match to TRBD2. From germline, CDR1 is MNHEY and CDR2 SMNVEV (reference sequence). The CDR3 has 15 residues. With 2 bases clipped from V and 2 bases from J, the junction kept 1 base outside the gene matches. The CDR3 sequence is CASSLGGRAYNEQFF. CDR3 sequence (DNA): TGTGCCAGCAGTTTAGGCGGGAGGGCCTACAATGAGCAGTTCTTC.

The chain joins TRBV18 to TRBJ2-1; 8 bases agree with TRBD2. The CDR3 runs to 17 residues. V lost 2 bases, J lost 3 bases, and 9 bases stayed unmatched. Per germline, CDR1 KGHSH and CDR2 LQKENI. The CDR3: CASSPRLSSGNYNEQFF. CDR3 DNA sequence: TGTGCCAGCTCACCAAGGCTGAGTAGCGGGAACTACAATGAGCAGTTCTTC. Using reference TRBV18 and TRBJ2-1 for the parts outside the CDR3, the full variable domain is NAGVMQNPRHLVRRRGQEARLRCSPMKGHSHVYWYRQLPEEGLKFMVYLQKENIIDESGMPKERFSAEFPKEGPSILRIQQVVRGDSAAYFCASSPRLSSGNYNEQFFGPGTRLTVL.

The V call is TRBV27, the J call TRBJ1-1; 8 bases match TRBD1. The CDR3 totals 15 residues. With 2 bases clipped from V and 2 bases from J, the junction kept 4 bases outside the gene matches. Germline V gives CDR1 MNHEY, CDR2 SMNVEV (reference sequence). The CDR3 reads CASSLLGQGNTEAFF. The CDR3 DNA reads TGTGCCAGCAGTTTACTTGGACAGGGCAACACTGAAGCTTTCTTT.

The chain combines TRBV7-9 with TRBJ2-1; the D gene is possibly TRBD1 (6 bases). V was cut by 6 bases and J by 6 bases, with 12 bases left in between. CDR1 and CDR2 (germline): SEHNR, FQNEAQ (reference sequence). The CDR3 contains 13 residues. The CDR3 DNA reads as TGTGCCAGCAGGGTAGGGGGATCCAATGAGCAGTTCTTC. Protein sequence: CASRVGGSNEQFF.

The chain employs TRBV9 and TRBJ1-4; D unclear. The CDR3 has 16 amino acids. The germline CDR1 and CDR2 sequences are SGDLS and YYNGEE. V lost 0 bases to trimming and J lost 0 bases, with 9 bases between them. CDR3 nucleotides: TGTGCCAGCAGCGTAGGTAGTGGATCAACTAATGAAAAACTGTTTTTT. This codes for CASSVGSGSTNEKLFF.

This CDR3 is CASSDMGPQNDEKLFF. The CDR3 DNA follows: TGTGCCAGCAGTGATATGGGACCGCAAAACGATGAAAAACTGTTTTTT. The rearrangement links TRBV2 to TRBJ1-4, with D possibly being TRBD1 (5 bases). The V gene's germline CDR1 is SNHLY and CDR2 FYNNEI. Trimming shortened V by 3 bases and J by 6 bases, and 17 bases separated the two germline ends. The CDR3 extends over 16 amino acids.

The CDR3 here is CASRLAGVYEQFF. As DNA, the CDR3 is TGTGCCAGCAGACTAGCGGGAGTCTATGAGCAGTTCTTC. V usage is TRBV25-1 and J usage is TRBJ2-1, with 11 positions matching TRBD2. The junction had 3 bases not matched to a gene; V was cut back by 6 bases and J by 8 bases. Germline V CDR1 and CDR2: MGHDK, SYGVNS. The CDR3 loop spans 13 amino acids.

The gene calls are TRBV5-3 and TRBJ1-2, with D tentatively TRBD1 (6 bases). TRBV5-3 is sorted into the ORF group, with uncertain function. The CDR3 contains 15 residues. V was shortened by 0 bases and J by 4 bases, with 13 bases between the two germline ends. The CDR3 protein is CARSLEKDRSYGYTF. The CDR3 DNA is TGTGCCAGAAGCTTGGAAAAGGACAGATCCTATGGCTACACCTTC.

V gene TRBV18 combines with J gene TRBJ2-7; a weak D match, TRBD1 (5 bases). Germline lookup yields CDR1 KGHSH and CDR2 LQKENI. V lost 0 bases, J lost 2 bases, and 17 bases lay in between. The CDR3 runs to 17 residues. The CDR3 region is CASSPPPTAWNPYEQYF. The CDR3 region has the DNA TGTGCCAGCTCACCACCGCCGACAGCTTGGAACCCCTACGAGCAGTACTTC.

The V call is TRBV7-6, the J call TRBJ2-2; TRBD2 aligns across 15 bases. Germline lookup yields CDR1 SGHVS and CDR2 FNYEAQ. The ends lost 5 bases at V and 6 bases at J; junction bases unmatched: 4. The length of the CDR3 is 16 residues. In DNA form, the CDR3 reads TGTGCCAGCAGCAGGACTAGCGGGAGGGCCGCCGGGGAGCTGTTTTTT. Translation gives CASSRTSGRAAGELFF.

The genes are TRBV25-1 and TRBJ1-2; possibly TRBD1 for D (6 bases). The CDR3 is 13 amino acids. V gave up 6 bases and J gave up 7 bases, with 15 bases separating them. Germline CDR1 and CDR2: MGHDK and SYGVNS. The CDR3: CASSLQGFFGYTF. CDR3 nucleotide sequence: TGTGCCAGCAGCCTTCAGGGGTTTTTTGGCTACACCTTC.

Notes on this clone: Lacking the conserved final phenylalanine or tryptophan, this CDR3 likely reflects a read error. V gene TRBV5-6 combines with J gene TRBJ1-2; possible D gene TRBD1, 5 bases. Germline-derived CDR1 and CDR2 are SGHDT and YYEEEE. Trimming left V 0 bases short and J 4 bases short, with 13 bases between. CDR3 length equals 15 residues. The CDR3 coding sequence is TGTGCCAGCAGCTTGGTGACACAGGCCTTCTATGGCTACACCATC. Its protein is CASSLVTQAFYGYTI.

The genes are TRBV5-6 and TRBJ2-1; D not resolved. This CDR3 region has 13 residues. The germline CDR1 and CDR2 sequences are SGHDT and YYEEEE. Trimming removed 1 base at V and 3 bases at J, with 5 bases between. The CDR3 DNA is TGTGCCAGCAGCTTGTTAGTCTACAATGAGCAGTTCTTC. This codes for CASSLLVYNEQFF.

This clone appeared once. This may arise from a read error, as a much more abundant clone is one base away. The CDR3 loop is CASSFGYNEQFF. CDR3 bases: TGTGCCAGCAGCTTCGGCTACAATGAGCAGTTCTTC. The chain is built from TRBV11-3 and TRBJ2-1; unclear D gene. Trimming removed 3 bases from V and 3 bases from J, with 3 bases in between. The germline gives CDR1 SGHNT, CDR2 YENEEA. The CDR3 spans 12 residues.

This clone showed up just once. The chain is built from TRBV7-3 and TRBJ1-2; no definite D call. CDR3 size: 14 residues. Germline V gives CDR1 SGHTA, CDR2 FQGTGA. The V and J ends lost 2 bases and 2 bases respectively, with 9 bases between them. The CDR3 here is CASSLDVGNYGYTF. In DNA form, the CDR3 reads TGTGCCAGCAGCTTAGACGTGGGGAACTATGGCTACACCTTC.

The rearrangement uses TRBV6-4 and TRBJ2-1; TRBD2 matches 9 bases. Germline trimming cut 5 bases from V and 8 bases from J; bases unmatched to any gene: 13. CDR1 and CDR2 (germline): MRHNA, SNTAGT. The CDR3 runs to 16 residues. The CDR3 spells CASSPWTSASVDEQFF. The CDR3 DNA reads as TGTGCCAGCAGTCCGTGGACTAGCGCAAGTGTCGATGAGCAGTTCTTC.

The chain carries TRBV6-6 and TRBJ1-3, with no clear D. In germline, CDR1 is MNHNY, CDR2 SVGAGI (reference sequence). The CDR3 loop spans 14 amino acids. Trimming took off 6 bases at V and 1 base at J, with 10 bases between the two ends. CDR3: CASSPNVSGNTIYF. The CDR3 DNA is TGTGCCAGCAGCCCAAATGTATCTGGAAACACCATATATTTT.

CDR3 bases: TGTGCCAGCAGCCAATTCGGGACAGAGAACTATGGCTACACCTTC. The encoded protein is CASSQFGTENYGYTF. The chain combines TRBV16 with TRBJ1-2, with TRBD1 matching over 7 bases. The CDR3 loop spans 15 amino acids. Unmatched junction bases numbered 4, after V lost 1 base and J lost 2 bases. The germline gives CDR1 KGHSY, CDR2 FQNENV.

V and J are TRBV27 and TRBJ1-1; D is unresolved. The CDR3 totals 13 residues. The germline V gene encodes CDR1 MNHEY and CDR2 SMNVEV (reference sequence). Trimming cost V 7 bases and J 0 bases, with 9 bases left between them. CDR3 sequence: CASTDNMNTEAFF. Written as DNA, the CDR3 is TGTGCCAGCACAGACAATATGAACACTGAAGCTTTCTTT.

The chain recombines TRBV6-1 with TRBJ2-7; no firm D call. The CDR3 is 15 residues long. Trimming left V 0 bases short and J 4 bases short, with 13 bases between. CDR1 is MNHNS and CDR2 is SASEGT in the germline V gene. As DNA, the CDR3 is TGTGCCAGCAGTGAAGCTCCAGGAGATTTATACGAGCAGTACTTC. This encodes CASSEAPGDLYEQYF.

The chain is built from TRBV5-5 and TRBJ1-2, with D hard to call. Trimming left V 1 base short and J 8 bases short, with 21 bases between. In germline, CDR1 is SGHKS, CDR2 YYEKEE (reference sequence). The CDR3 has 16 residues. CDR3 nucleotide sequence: TGTGCCAGCAGCTTGCTGGCGAGGGTGGGAACCAACGGCTACACCTTC. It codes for CASSLLARVGTNGYTF.